This TCR beta chain comes out of a study of T cell clusters in autoimmune cytopenias. Notes on the study in general: TRB repertoire shifts in secondary cytopenia and chronic lymphocytic leukemia mostly reflected lymphoma, not autoimmunity.

The CDR3 covers 16 residues. Per the germline V gene, CDR1 is GTSNPN and CDR2 is SVGIG (reference sequence). Multiplex touch-down PCR amplified TRB using TRB-A and TRB-B pools in one tube. TCRdb re-called the multiplex PCR reads and catalogs CDR3 proteins one per entry, DNA excluded. Its table records 5,000 to 6,500 distinct CDR3 sequences. This clonotype is deemed medium-sized (0.01 to 0.1%) by its frequency. Its antigen is currently unknown. Approximately 36,000 genome equivalents of blood DNA were amplified for TRB. This TCR was sampled from a human donor with an autoimmune cytopenia or autoimmune hepatitis (not recorded which). This chain links TRBV30 with TRBJ2-5; the D call of TRBD1 rests on TCRdb alone, since no DNA is present to check it. The sequencing input was peripheral blood. The CDR3 region is CAWSVLGPRVKETQYF.